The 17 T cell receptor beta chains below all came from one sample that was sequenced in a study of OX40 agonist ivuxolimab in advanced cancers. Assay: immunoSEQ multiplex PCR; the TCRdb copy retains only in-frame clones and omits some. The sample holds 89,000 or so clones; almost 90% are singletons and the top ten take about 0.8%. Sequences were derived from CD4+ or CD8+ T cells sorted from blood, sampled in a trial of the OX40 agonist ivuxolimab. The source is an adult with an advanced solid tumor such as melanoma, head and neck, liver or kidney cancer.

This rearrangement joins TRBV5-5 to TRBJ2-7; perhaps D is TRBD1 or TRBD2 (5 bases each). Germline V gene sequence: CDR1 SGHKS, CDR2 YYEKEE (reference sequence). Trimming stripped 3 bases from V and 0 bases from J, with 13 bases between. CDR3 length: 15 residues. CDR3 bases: TGTGCCAGCAGCTCGGGACGGTTAAGCTCCTACGAGCAGTACTTC. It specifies CASSSGRLSSYEQYF.

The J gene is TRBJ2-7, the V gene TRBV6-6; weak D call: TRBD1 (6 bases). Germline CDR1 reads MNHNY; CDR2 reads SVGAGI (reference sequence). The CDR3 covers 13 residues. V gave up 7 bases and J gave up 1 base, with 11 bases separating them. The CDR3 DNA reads TGTGCCAGCAAGCCGACAGGTTCCTACGAGCAGTACTTC. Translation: CASKPTGSYEQYF.

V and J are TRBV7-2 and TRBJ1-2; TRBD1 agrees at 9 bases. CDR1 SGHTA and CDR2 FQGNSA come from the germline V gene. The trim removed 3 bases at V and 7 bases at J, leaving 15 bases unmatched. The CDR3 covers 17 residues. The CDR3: CASSLSTGGLIVSGYTF. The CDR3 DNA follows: TGTGCCAGCAGCTTGTCGACAGGGGGACTTATAGTAAGTGGCTACACCTTC.

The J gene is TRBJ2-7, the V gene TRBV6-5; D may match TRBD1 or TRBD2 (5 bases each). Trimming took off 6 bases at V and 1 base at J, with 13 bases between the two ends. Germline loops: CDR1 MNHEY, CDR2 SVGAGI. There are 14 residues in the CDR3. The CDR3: CASRTDWGSYEQYF. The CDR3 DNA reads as TGTGCCAGCAGAACCGATTGGGGGTCCTACGAGCAGTACTTC.

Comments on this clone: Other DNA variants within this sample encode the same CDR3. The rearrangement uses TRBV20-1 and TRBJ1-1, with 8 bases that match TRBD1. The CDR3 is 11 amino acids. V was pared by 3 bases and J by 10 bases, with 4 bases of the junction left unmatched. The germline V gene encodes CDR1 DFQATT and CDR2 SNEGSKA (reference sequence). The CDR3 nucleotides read TGCAGTGCTAGCCCCGGACAGGGAGCTTTCTTT. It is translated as CSASPGQGAFF.

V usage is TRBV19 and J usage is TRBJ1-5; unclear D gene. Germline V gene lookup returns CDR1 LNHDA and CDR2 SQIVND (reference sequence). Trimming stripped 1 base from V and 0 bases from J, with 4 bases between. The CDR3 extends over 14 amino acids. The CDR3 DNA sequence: TGTGCCAGTAGTATAGTGATTAGCAATCAGCCCCAGCATTTT. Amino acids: CASSIVISNQPQHF. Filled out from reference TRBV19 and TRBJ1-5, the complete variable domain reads DGGITQSPKYLFRKEGQNVTLSCEQNLNHDAMYWYRQDPGQGLRLIYYSQIVNDFQKGDIAEGYSVSREKKESFPLTVTSAQKNPTAFYLCASSIVISNQPQHFGDGTRLSIL.

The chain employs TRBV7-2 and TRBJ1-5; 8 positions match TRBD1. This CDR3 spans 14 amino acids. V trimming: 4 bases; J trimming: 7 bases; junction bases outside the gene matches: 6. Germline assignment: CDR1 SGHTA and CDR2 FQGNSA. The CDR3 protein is CASSSTGERQPQHF. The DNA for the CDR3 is TGTGCCAGCAGCTCGACAGGGGAAAGGCAGCCCCAGCATTTT.

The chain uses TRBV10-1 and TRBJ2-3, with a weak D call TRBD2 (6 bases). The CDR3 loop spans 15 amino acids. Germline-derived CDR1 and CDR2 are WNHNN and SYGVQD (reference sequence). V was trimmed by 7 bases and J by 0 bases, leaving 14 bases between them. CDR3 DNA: TGCGCCAGCACGTTAGCGGTCGCTAGCACAGATACGCAGTATTTT. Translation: CASTLAVASTDTQYF.

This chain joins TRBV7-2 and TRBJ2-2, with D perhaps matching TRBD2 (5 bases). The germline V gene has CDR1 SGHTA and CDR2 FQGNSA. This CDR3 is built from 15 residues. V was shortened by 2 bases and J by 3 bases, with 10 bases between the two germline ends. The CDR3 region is CASSLRGVDTGELFF. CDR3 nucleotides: TGTGCCAGCAGCTTACGGGGAGTCGACACCGGGGAGCTGTTTTTT.

The CDR3 DNA reads TGTGCCAGCAGTTACTCCTCCGGCAGGGCTAACTATGGCTACACCTTC. Protein product: CASSYSSGRANYGYTF. This sequence joins TRBV6-5 and TRBJ1-2; possibly TRBD1 for D (5 bases). The CDR3 has 16 residues. The V gene's germline CDR1 is MNHEY and CDR2 SVGAGI. V shed 0 bases and J shed 0 bases, with 11 bases lying between them.

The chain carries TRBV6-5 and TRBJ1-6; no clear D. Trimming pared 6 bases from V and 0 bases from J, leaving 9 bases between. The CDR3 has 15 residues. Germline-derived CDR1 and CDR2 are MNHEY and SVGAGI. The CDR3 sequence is CASRLPSSYNSPLHF. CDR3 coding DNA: TGTGCCAGCAGATTACCTAGCTCCTATAATTCACCCCTCCACTTT.

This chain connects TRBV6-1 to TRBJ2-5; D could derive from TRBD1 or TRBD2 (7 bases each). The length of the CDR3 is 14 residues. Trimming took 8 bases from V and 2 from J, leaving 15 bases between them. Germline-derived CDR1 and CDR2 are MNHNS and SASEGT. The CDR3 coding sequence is TGTGCCAGCGGGGGGGCAGGGGGTCAAGAGACCCAGTACTTC. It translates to CASGGAGGQETQYF.

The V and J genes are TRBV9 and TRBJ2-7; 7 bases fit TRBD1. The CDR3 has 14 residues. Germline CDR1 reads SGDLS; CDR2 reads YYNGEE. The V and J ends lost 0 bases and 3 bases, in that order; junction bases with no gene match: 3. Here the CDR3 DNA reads TGTGCCAGCAGCGTAGAGGGACAGTTCTACGAGCAGTACTTC. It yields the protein CASSVEGQFYEQYF.

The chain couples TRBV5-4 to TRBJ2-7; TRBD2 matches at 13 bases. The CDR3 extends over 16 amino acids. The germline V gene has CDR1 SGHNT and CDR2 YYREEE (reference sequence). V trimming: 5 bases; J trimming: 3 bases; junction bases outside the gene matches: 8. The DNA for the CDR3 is TGTGCCAGCAGTTTACCAGGACTAGCGGGAGTCTACGAGCAGTACTTC. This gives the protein CASSLPGLAGVYEQYF.

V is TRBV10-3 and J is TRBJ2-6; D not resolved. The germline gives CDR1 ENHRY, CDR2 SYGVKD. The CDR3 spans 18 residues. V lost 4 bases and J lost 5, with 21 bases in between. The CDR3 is CAISALFCIQSRANVLTF. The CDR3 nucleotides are TGTGCCATCAGTGCGCTTTTCTGTATACAAAGTCGGGCCAACGTCCTGACTTTC.

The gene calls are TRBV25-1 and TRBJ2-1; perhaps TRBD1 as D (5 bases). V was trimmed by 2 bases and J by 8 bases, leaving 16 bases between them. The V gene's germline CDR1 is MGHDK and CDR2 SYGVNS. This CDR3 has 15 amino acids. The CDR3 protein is CASSETTGSQHEQFF. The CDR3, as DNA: TGTGCCAGCAGTGAAACAACAGGTAGTCAGCATGAGCAGTTCTTC.

The CDR3 region has the DNA TGCGCCAGCAGTCAATCAATATTTGGGACAGATACGCAGTATTTT. Its protein is CASSQSIFGTDTQYF. The V and J genes are TRBV23-1 and TRBJ2-3; D call uncertain. TRBV23-1 is sorted into the ORF group, with uncertain function. CDR3 size: 15 residues. V was shortened by 0 bases and J by 3 bases, with 10 bases between the two germline ends.